This T cell receptor beta chain was profiled in a study of T-cell reconstitution after alpha-beta-depleted transplantation in children. Unique molecular identifiers featured in how the TCRbeta library was prepared. One entry per CDR3 protein results from TCRdb running MiXCR on the PCR reads. The repertoire holds 450,000 to 600,000 distinct CDR3 sequences, with approximately 13% as singletons. This clonotype has only a few counts. Germline CDR1 is MNHNY and CDR2 is SVGAGI (reference sequence). V lost 8 bases, J lost 6 bases, and 11 bases lay in between. This CDR3 has 12 amino acids. This receptor was taken from a male patient between 5 and 17 years old who had a stem cell transplant for acute myeloid leukemia, so the T cells may come from the graft donor. The sample consisted of PBMCs, mostly from graft donor cells, taken 360 days after TCRalphabeta/CD19-depleted stem cell transplant. The V gene is TRBV6-6, the J gene TRBJ1-3; unclear D gene. CDR3 nucleotides: TGTGCCAGCTTTAAAATTGAAAACACCATATATTTT. It codes for CASFKIENTIYF.